These 26 T cell receptor beta chains originate from one sample sequenced in a study of blood T cell repertoires in COVID-19. Sequenced by immunoSEQ multiplex PCR; TCRdb stores in-frame clones only, minus some. The profile shows about 250,000 clones, roughly 83% of them singletons. Sequencing was done on a sample of peripheral blood. Receptor source: a man older than 75 with acute or convalescent COVID-19.

This clone was picked up a small number of times. CDR3 sequence: CASSFRPRGNTEAFF. For the CDR3, the DNA is TGTGCCAGCAGCTTCCGACCCAGGGGGAACACTGAAGCTTTCTTT. The chain couples TRBV7-8 to TRBJ1-1, with D possibly TRBD1 on 6 matching bases. CDR1 SGHVS and CDR2 FQNEAQ come from the germline V gene. The V end lost 3 bases, the J end lost 1 base, and 12 bases lay between the germline ends. This CDR3 region has 15 residues.

This clone came up once. This chain uses TRBV9 with TRBJ2-5; a weak D match, TRBD2 (6 bases). This CDR3 has 16 amino acids. V dropped 0 bases and J dropped 5 bases, with 17 bases sitting between them. Germline V gives CDR1 SGDLS, CDR2 YYNGEE. CDR3 residues: CASSVERGGIGETQYF. The CDR3 region has the DNA TGTGCCAGCAGCGTAGAGAGGGGCGGGATTGGGGAGACCCAGTACTTC.

This clone has just a few counts. V is TRBV7-8 and J is TRBJ1-5; the match to TRBD1 covers 8 bases. Per germline, CDR1 SGHVS and CDR2 FQNEAQ. The V and J ends lost 4 bases and 6 bases, in that order; junction bases with no gene match: 5. The CDR3 totals 14 residues. The CDR3 here is CASSSYRGAQPQHF. The CDR3 DNA reads TGTGCCAGCAGCTCGTACAGGGGGGCTCAGCCCCAGCATTTT. Supplemented by reference TRBV7-8 and TRBJ1-5, the full variable domain reads GAGVSQSPRYKVAKRGQDVALRCDPISGHVSLFWYQQALGQGPEFLTYFQNEAQLDKSGLPSDRFFAERPEGSVSTLKIQRTQQEDSAVYLCASSSYRGAQPQHFGDGTRLSIL.

This clone was observed once. Written as DNA, the CDR3 is TGTGCCAGCAGTTTCCCCGGGACAGGGGGGTCCTACGAGCAGTACTTC. Its protein is CASSFPGTGGSYEQYF. The chain links TRBV6-6 to TRBJ2-7; 11 bases align to TRBD1. Trimming removed 4 bases from V and 1 base from J; junction bases left unmatched: 6. Germline V gives CDR1 MNHNY, CDR2 SVGAGI (reference sequence). CDR3 length: 16 residues.

This sequence joins TRBV30 and TRBJ2-3; 10 bases line up with TRBD2. The CDR3 consists of 17 residues. Germline V gives CDR1 GTSNPN, CDR2 SVGIG (reference sequence). V was clipped by 2 bases and J by 8 bases; unmatched bases: 16. The CDR3 here is CAWSLLTKRGGGGTQYF. The DNA of the CDR3 is TGTGCCTGGAGTTTACTGACTAAGCGGGGGGGCGGAGGTACGCAGTATTTT.

The J gene is TRBJ2-3, the V gene TRBV24-1, with TRBD1 as a possible D gene (6 bases). CDR3 length: 14 amino acids. V lost 1 base and J 5 bases, leaving 9 bases between the germline ends. Germline CDR1 KGHDR, CDR2 SFDVKD. The CDR3 nucleotides are TGTGCCACCAGTGATTTCCTGGACAGAGATACGCAGTATTTT. It is translated as CATSDFLDRDTQYF.

The CDR3 DNA follows: TGTGCCAGCAGTGAAAAACGGCTAGCGGGGGGGCCTACAGATACGCAGTATTTT. It translates to CASSEKRLAGGPTDTQYF. The chain combines TRBV2 with TRBJ2-3; TRBD2 matches at 12 bases. The junction had 9 bases not matched to a gene; V was cut back by 2 bases and J by 3 bases. This CDR3 spans 18 amino acids. The germline V gene encodes CDR1 SNHLY and CDR2 FYNNEI.

The genes are TRBV6-1 and TRBJ2-2; D not certain. Trimming stripped 2 bases from V and 6 bases from J, with 13 bases between. CDR1 and CDR2 from the germline V gene are MNHNS and SASEGT. The CDR3 covers 15 residues. The CDR3 nucleotides read TGTGCCAGCAGTGAACATTTGGTGGCCGCCGGGGAGCTGTTTTTT. It codes for CASSEHLVAAGELFF.

This chain uses TRBV30 with TRBJ2-7; TRBD2 matches at 8 bases. CDR3 size: 13 residues. Germline V gene data show CDR1 as GTSNPN and CDR2 as SVGIG (reference sequence). V was pared by 5 bases and J by 3 bases, with 6 bases of the junction left unmatched. The CDR3 is CAWSGGANYEQYF. The DNA of the CDR3 is TGTGCCTGGTCCGGGGGGGCCAACTACGAGCAGTACTTC.

The rearrangement links TRBV7-9 to TRBJ1-6; 7 bases are a match to TRBD1. V trimming: 10 bases; J trimming: 5 bases; junction bases outside the gene matches: 5. From germline, CDR1 is SEHNR and CDR2 FQNEAQ (reference sequence). The CDR3 loop spans 13 amino acids. As DNA, the CDR3 is TGTGCCACCGGGACAGAGCATAATTCACCCCTCCACTTT. Encoded protein: CATGTEHNSPLHF.

This clone occurred once. The V gene is TRBV6-5, the J gene TRBJ2-7, with TRBD1 identical over 12 bases. Germline-derived CDR1 and CDR2 are MNHEY and SVGAGI. The CDR3 has 14 amino acids. Trimming took 6 bases from V and 6 from J; bases not matched to a gene: 6. This CDR3 reads CASRPGQGAGEQYF. In DNA form, the CDR3 reads TGTGCCAGCAGACCGGGACAGGGGGCAGGCGAGCAGTACTTC.

The V call is TRBV7-8, the J call TRBJ1-5; 8 bases agree with TRBD1. Germline V lookup: CDR1 SGHVS, CDR2 FQNEAQ. Trimming took 2 bases from V and 2 from J; bases not matched to a gene: 5. This CDR3 is built from 16 residues. CDR3 residues: CASSLFQGAGNQPQHF. The CDR3 DNA follows: TGTGCCAGCAGCTTATTTCAGGGGGCAGGCAATCAGCCCCAGCATTTT.

In DNA form, the CDR3 reads TGTGCCAGCAGTGAATTAGGACTAGCGGATGAGCAGTTCTTC. Protein product: CASSELGLADEQFF. The chain joins TRBV25-1 to TRBJ2-1, with 10 bases fitting TRBD2. V was clipped by 1 base and J by 8 bases; unmatched bases: 2. The CDR3 totals 14 residues. From germline, CDR1 is MGHDK and CDR2 SYGVNS.

The CDR3 here is CASSPTGVLSEKLFF. The CDR3 region has the DNA TGTGCCAGCAGCCCGACAGGGGTCCTGAGTGAAAAACTGTTTTTT. This rearrangement joins TRBV7-2 to TRBJ1-4, with 8 bases identical to TRBD1. The germline gives CDR1 SGHTA, CDR2 FQGNSA. This CDR3 has 15 residues. The V gene end was trimmed by 5 bases and the J gene end by 7 bases; junction bases not matched to a gene: 9.

This rearrangement joins TRBV5-1 to TRBJ2-3; D call uncertain. CDR1 and CDR2 from the germline V gene are SGHRS and YFSETQ. CDR3 length equals 13 residues. Trimming pared 1 base from V and 4 bases from J, leaving 7 bases between. The CDR3 here is CASSLTGPDTQYF. The CDR3 DNA reads TGCGCCAGCAGCTTGACTGGGCCAGATACGCAGTATTTT.

This sequence joins TRBV11-2 and TRBJ1-6, with 8 bases lining up with TRBD1. This CDR3 region has 17 residues. V lost 5 bases to trimming and J lost 0 bases; unmatched junction nucleotides: 6. Germline V gives CDR1 SGHAT, CDR2 FQNNGV. The CDR3 DNA reads TGTGCCAGCAGCGTCCGACAGGGGAGCTCCTATAATTCACCCCTCCACTTT. Protein: CASSVRQGSSYNSPLHF. The full variable domain, its missing parts supplied by reference TRBV11-2 and TRBJ1-6, is EAGVAQSPRYKIIEKRQSVAFWCNPISGHATLYWYQQILGQGPKLLIQFQNNGVVDDSQLPKDRFSAERLKGVDSTLKIQPAKLEDSAVYLCASSVRQGSSYNSPLHFGNGTRLTVT.

This rearrangement joins TRBV6-2 or TRBV6-3 to TRBJ2-2; tentative D call: TRBD1 (6 bases). This CDR3 spans 17 amino acids. In germline, CDR1 is MNHEY, CDR2 SVGEGT. Trimming cost V 2 bases and J 0 bases, with 13 bases left between them. CDR3 bases: TGTGCCAGCAGTTACCTCGGGACATTTACGAACACCGGGGAGCTGTTTTTT. Translated: CASSYLGTFTNTGELFF.

The rearrangement links TRBV14 to TRBJ1-3; 7 positions match TRBD1. The V gene's germline CDR1 is SGHDN and CDR2 FVKESK. The ends lost 4 bases at V and 0 bases at J; junction bases unmatched: 6. The CDR3 is 16 residues long. CDR3 loop: CASSPGTALSGNTIYF. CDR3 nucleotide sequence: TGTGCCAGCAGCCCGGGGACAGCCCTCTCTGGAAACACCATATATTTT.

This chain links TRBV7-2 with TRBJ1-3; D is undetermined. The CDR3 length is 16 residues. Germline lookup yields CDR1 SGHTA and CDR2 FQGNSA. The V and J ends lost 1 base and 1 base respectively, with 11 bases between them. The CDR3 loop is CASSLDGGDSGNTIYF. CDR3 bases: TGTGCCAGCAGCTTAGACGGCGGGGATTCTGGAAACACCATATATTTT.

The chain couples TRBV6-6 to TRBJ1-5; weak D call: TRBD1 (6 bases). The length of the CDR3 is 14 residues. Between the trimmed V and J ends, which lost 6 bases and 9 bases, there was a span of 18 bases. The germline gives CDR1 MNHNY, CDR2 SVGAGI (reference sequence). The CDR3 DNA is TGTGCCAGCAGGCCCCGGGACACCCTTCGGCCCCAGCATTTT. Its protein product is CASRPRDTLRPQHF.

The chain recombines TRBV9 with TRBJ1-6; no clear D gene. The CDR3 has 15 residues. V lost 0 bases, J lost 6 bases, and 10 bases lay in between. Germline values: CDR1 SGDLS, CDR2 YYNGEE. The CDR3 loop reads CASSVDGQVNSPLHF. CDR3 DNA: TGTGCCAGCAGCGTAGATGGGCAGGTTAATTCACCCCTCCACTTT.

The chain has TRBV10-3 and TRBJ2-3, with TRBD1 matching 8 bases. This CDR3 region has 17 residues. CDR1 and CDR2 from the germline V gene are ENHRY and SYGVKD. With 6 bases clipped from V and 1 base from J, the junction kept 12 bases outside the gene matches. The CDR3 bases are TGTGCCATCAGCCGAAGAGGGACAGGAGGTCGCACAGATACGCAGTATTTT. It yields the protein CAISRRGTGGRTDTQYF.

Only a few counts were recorded for this clone. The chain combines TRBV4-2 with TRBJ2-7; 9 bases are a match to TRBD1. Trimming took 4 bases from V and 2 from J; bases not matched to a gene: 9. Germline V gene lookup returns CDR1 LGHNA and CDR2 YNFKEQ. The CDR3 extends over 16 amino acids. The DNA of the CDR3 is TGTGCCAGCAGCCCCTCAGAGGGACAGGGTCCCTACGAGCAGTACTTC. Translation gives CASSPSEGQGPYEQYF.

The rearrangement links TRBV24-1 to TRBJ1-5, with D hard to call. Germline V lookup: CDR1 KGHDR, CDR2 SFDVKD. The CDR3 is 15 amino acids. V was shortened by 3 bases and J by 9 bases, with 17 bases between the two germline ends. The CDR3 region is CATSDAGQPKGPQHF. Here the CDR3 DNA reads TGTGCCACCAGTGATGCGGGCCAGCCGAAGGGGCCCCAGCATTTT.

This rearrangement joins TRBV29-1 to TRBJ2-2; 7 nucleotides line up with TRBD1. Germline CDR1 reads SQVTM; CDR2 reads ANQGSEA. The V segment lost 5 bases and the J segment 3 bases; nucleotides outside the gene matches: 9. The CDR3 consists of 15 residues. In DNA, the CDR3 is TGCAGCGTTCAGGCCACAGGGGCGGACACCGGGGAGCTGTTTTTT. Its protein is CSVQATGADTGELFF.

This clone was seen just once. J is TRBJ2-7 and V is TRBV3-1 (or the pseudogene TRBV3-2), with 8 bases aligning to TRBD1. The length of the CDR3 is 13 residues. Trimming at V came to 6 bases and at J to 5 bases, leaving 6 bases not matched to a gene. The germline V gene has CDR1 LGHDT and CDR2 YNNKEL (reference sequence). The CDR3 here is CASSLTGAHEQYF. The CDR3 DNA reads TGTGCCAGCAGTTTGACAGGGGCCCACGAGCAGTACTTC.